The entry below describes one T cell receptor (beta chain). Germline V gives CDR1 LGHNA, CDR2 YNFKEQ. The CDR3 is 15 amino acids. Unmatched junction bases numbered 8, after V lost 3 bases and J lost 8 bases. The sample comes from a study of blood T cell repertoires in COVID-19. Study details: The United States, Italy and Spain were the sources of the acute and convalescent COVID-19 samples. T cells, B-cell-depleted T cells, or PBMCs supplied cDNA or gDNA.

Source study methods: Scientists estimated how many nucleated cells there were by amplifying reference gene primers. The protocol was immunoSEQ multiplex PCR, while the TCRdb copy is restricted to in-frame clones and leaves out a portion. The V and J calls and clone size are taken from that table; D and trimming were inferred from the DNA. The table has roughly 440,000 clones, approximately 88% seen once. The sample comprised peripheral blood. This receptor was taken from a woman aged 50 to 65 with COVID-19, enrolled during active disease. V and J are TRBV4-2 and TRBJ2-1; 9 bases map to TRBD1. The DNA of the CDR3 is TGTGCCAGCAGCCAGACAGGGGGGGGTATCGATGAGCAGTTCTTC. Translated: CASSQTGGGIDEQFF.